This T cell receptor (beta chain) appears in the sequencing data of a study of OX40 agonist ivuxolimab in advanced cancers. Background on the whole study: Ivuxolimab was an agonistic, fully human IgG2 monoclonal antibody directed against OX40 (CD134), a costimulatory receptor. Intravenous ivuxolimab was administered to patients every 2 weeks at six dose levels: 0.01, 0.1, 0.3, 1.5, 3 and 10 mg/kg. Of the roughly 50 dose-escalation patients, hepatocellular carcinoma was present in about 20, melanoma in approximately 15, renal cell carcinoma in 9 and head and neck cancer in 9. A male proportion of around 83% and a mean age of roughly 55 years, ranging from 23 to 79, were recorded for the dose-escalation cohort. Prior anti-PD-1, anti-PD-L1 or anti-CTLA-4 therapy was permitted, and 30% to 50% of dose-escalation patients had received checkpoint inhibitors. Partial responses occurred in three dose-escalation patients: two with cutaneous melanoma and one with hepatocellular carcinoma. The point of sequencing TCRbeta in the periphery was to test whether ivuxolimab changed TCR sequence diversity and drove clonal T-cell expansion. The paper covers the monotherapy dose-escalation part of the phase I ivuxolimab trial, which included N of about 56 patients. Overall study outcomes, separate from this receptor: Which antigens the clonally expanded peripheral T cells were specific for was not determined. On average, CD8+ T cells showed more expanded clones than CD4+ T cells after ivuxolimab. Low levels of normalized T-cell clonal expansion were also seen in some patients who did not respond. Partial responders in the 0.1-3.0 mg/kg groups had among the lowest normalized peripheral clonal expansion, especially among CD8+ T cells. Clonal expansion of both CD4+ and CD8+ blood T cells was observed from baseline to week 6 at doses 0.1 to 3.0 mg/kg.

To sequence the TCRbeta CDR3 region, genomic DNA was isolated from the sorted cells. The immunoSEQ Assay was used to sequence the TCRbeta CDR3 regions. The table was pulled from immuneACCESS by TCRdb, which kept in-frame rearrangements only. Such tables lose some clones; where checked, under half of the loss comes from unresolved V genes, and the rest has no known cause. A total of 25,000 to 35,000 clones appear in this sample, 90% of them only once. About a quarter of the sample belongs to the ten largest clones. As to this clone: Its antigen has not been determined. Base qualities were left out, and no much larger clone turns up one base away.

Patients with autoimmune disease history or receiving systemic immunosuppression were excluded from the trial. Peripheral blood for TCR sequencing was collected from all dose cohorts at baseline, on cycle 4 day 1, and on cycle 7 day 1. Samples were obtained from an open-label, multicenter, first-in-human phase I dose-escalation trial of ivuxolimab. Adults with locally advanced or metastatic melanoma, renal cell carcinoma, hepatocellular carcinoma or head and neck squamous cell carcinoma were enrolled in the trial. Before TCR sequencing, CD4+ T cells and CD8+ T cells from peripheral blood were sorted into separate populations. From cysteine to phenylalanine, the CDR3 is 14 amino acids long. The retained sequence is limited to the CDR3, 42 bases, with the frame set at the first base. CDR1 and CDR2 are drawn from the germline V gene: SGHRS, YFSETQ. V and J are trimmed by 4 bases and 4 bases, and the gene matches miss 5 bases of the junction.

This sample comprised CD4+ or CD8+ T cells sorted from blood, obtained in a trial of the OX40 agonist ivuxolimab. Recombination connected TRBV5-1 to TRBJ1-1, and TRBD1 aligns with 9 junction nucleotides. The source is an adult with an advanced solid tumor such as melanoma, head and neck, liver or kidney cancer. The bases read TGCGCCAGCAGCGACGGACAGGGGTCCACTGAAGCTTTCTTT. Protein translation: CASSDGQGSTEAFF.